This T cell receptor beta chain was captured by sequencing in a study of memory B cells and T cells in multiple sclerosis. Separate sequencing covered autoproliferating (CFSE-dim) and non-proliferating (CFSE-high) T cells from stimulus-free culture. Cultures began with roughly 5x10^7 CFSE-labeled PBMCs, unstimulated for 7 to 8 days, with replicate wells pooled. CDR3 size: 15 residues. Looked up from germline, CDR1 is SEHNR and CDR2 is FQNEAQ (reference sequence). V lost 3 bases and J 1 base, leaving 9 bases between the germline ends. Sequencing used immunoSEQ multiplex PCR; TCRdb keeps in-frame clones, though not all of them. The sample contains 46,000 or so clones, roughly 82% of which appear only once. Details on this clone: Its antigen is as yet unknown.

The chain couples TRBV7-9 to TRBJ2-2; D remains unclear. Material for sequencing was PBMCs from blood kept in culture. The sequence was collected from a human donor with multiple sclerosis. The CDR3 region has the DNA TGTGCCAGCAGCTTTGGGCTGGGGAACACCGGGGAGCTGTTTTTT. Protein product: CASSFGLGNTGELFF.